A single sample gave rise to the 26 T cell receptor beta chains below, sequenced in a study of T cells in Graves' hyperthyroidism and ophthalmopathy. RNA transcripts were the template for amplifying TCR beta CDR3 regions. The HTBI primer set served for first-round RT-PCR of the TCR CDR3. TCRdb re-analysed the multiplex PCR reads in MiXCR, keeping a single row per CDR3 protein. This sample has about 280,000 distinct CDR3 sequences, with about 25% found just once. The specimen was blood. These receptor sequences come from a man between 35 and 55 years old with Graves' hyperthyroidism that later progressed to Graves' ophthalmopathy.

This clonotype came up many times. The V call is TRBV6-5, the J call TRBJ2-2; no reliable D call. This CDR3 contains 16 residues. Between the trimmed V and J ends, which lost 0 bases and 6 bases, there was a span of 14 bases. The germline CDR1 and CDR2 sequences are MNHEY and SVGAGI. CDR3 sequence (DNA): TGTGCCAGCAGTTACTCCACCCCCGGGTTGTCCGGGGAGCTGTTTTTT. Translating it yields CASSYSTPGLSGELFF.

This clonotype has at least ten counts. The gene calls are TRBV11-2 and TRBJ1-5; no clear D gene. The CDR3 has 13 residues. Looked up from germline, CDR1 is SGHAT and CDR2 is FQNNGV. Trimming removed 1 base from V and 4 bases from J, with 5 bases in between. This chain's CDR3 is CASSLVANQPQHF. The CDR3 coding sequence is TGTGCCAGCAGCTTAGTGGCTAATCAGCCCCAGCATTTT.

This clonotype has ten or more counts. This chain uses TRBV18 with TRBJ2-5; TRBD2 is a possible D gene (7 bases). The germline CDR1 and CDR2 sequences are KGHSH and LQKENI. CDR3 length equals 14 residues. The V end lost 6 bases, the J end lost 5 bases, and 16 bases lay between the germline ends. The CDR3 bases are TGTGCCAGCTCGTCGAGGGGGAGGGAGGAGACCCAGTACTTC. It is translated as CASSSRGREETQYF. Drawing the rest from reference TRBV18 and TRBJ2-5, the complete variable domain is NAGVMQNPRHLVRRRGQEARLRCSPMKGHSHVYWYRQLPEEGLKFMVYLQKENIIDESGMPKERFSAEFPKEGPSILRIQQVVRGDSAAYFCASSSRGREETQYFGPGTRLLVL.

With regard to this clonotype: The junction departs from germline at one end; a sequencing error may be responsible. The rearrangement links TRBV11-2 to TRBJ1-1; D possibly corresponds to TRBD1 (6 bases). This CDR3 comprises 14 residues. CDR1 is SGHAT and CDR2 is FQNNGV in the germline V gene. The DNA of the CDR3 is TGTGCCAGCAGCTTAAGGGGGGGTGGTACTGAAGCTCTCTTT. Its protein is CASSLRGGGTEALF.

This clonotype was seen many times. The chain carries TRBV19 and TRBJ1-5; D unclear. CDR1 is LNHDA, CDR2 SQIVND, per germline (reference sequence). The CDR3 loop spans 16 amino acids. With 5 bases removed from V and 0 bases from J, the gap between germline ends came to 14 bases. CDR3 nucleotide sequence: TGTGCCAGTAGTCTGTTACAGCCGTATAGCAATCAGCCCCAGCATTTT. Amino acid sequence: CASSLLQPYSNQPQHF.

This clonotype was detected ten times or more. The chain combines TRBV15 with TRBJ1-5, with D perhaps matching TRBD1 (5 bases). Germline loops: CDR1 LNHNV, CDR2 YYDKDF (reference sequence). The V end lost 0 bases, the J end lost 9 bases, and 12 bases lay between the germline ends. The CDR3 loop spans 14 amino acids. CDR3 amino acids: CATSRERGQMPQHF. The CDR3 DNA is TGTGCCACCAGCAGAGAGCGGGGCCAGATGCCCCAGCATTTT.

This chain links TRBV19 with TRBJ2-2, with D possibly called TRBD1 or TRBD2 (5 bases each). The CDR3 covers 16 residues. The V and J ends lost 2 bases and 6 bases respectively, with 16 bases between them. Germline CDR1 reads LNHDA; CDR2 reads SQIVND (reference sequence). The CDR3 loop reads CASSITAGTFAGELFF. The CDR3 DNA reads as TGTGCCAGTAGTATAACGGCAGGGACGTTCGCCGGGGAGCTGTTTTTT.

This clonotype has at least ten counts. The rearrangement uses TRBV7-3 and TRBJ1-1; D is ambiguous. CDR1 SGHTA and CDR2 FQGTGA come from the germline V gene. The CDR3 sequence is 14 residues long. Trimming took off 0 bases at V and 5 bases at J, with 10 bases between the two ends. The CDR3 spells CASSLTGGGTEAFF. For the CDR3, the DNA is TGTGCCAGCAGCTTAACGGGAGGAGGGACTGAAGCTTTCTTT.

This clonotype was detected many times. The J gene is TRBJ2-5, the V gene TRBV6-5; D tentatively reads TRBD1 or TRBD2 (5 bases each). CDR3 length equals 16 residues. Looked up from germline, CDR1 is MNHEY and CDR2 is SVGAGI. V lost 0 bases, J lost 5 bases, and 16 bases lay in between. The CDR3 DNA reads TGTGCCAGCAGTTACTCGAGTGGGGACCGCCGGGAGACCCAGTACTTC. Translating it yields CASSYSSGDRRETQYF.

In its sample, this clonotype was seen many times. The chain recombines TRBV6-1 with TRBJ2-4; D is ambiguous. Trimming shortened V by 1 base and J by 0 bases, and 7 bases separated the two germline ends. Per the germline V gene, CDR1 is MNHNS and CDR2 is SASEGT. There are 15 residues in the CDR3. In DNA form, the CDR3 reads TGTGCCAGCAGTGAAGGGTCAACAGCCAAAAACATTCAGTACTTC. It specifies CASSEGSTAKNIQYF.

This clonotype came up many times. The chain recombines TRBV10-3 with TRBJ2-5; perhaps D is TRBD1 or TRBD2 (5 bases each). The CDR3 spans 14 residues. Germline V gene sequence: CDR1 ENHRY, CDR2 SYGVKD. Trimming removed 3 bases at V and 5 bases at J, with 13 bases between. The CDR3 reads CAISDGAQRETQYF. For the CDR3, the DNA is TGTGCCATCAGTGACGGGGCCCAACGCGAGACCCAGTACTTC.

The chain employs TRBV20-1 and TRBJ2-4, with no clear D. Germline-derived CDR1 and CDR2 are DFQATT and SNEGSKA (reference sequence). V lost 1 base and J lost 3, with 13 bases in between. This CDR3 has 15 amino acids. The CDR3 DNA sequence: TGCAGTGCTAGAGTCACCAATTATGGCAAAAACATTCAGTACTTC. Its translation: CSARVTNYGKNIQYF.

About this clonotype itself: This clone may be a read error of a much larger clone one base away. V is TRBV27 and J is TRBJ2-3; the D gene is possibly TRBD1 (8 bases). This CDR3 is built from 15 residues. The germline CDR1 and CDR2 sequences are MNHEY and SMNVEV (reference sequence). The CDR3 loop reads CASRYRGGSTDTKYF. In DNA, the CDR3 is TGTGCCAGCAGATACAGGGGGGGAAGCACAGATACGAAGTATTTT.

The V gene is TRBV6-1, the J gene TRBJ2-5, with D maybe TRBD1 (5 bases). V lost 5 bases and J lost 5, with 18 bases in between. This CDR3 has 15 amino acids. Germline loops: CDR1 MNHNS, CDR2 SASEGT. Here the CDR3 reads CASSQGGRALETQYF. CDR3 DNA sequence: TGTGCCAGCAGTCAAGGTGGCAGGGCTCTTGAGACCCAGTACTTC.

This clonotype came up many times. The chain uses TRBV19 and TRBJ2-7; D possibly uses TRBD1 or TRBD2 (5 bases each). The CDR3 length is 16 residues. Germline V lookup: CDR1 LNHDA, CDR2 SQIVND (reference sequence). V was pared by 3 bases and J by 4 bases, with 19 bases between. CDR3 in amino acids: CASSMNPGPKTYEQYF. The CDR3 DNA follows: TGTGCCAGTAGTATGAACCCGGGACCGAAAACGTACGAGCAGTACTTC.

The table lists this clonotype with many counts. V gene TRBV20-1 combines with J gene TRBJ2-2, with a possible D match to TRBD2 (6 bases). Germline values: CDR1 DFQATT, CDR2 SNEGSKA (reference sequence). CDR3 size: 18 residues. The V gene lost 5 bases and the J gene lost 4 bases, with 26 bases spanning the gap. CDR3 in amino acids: CSARPPIGAGPATGELFF. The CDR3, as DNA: TGCAGTGCTCGACCCCCCATAGGAGCGGGCCCGGCCACCGGGGAGCTGTTTTTT.

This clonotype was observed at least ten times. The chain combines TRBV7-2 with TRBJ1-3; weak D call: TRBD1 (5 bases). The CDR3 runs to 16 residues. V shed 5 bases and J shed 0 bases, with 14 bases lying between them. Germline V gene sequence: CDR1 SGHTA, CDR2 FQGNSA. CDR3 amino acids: CASSTDTPYSGNTIYF. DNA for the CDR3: TGTGCCAGCAGCACGGACACGCCATACTCTGGAAACACCATATATTTT.

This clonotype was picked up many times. The CDR3 sequence: CSASPGQNPVQAFF. As DNA, the CDR3 is TGCAGTGCTAGTCCGGGACAGAACCCTGTTCAAGCTTTCTTT. The rearrangement uses TRBV20-1 and TRBJ1-1; 7 nucleotides align to TRBD1. Per the germline V gene, CDR1 is DFQATT and CDR2 is SNEGSKA (reference sequence). Trimming at V came to 3 bases and at J to 9 bases, leaving 13 bases not matched to a gene. The CDR3 extends over 14 amino acids.

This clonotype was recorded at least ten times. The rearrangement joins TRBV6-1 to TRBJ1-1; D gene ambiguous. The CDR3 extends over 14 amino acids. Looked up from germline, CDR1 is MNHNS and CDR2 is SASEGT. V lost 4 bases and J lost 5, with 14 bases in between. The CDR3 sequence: CASSGSASLTEAFF. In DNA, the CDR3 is TGTGCCAGCAGTGGTTCCGCTTCATTAACTGAAGCTTTCTTT.

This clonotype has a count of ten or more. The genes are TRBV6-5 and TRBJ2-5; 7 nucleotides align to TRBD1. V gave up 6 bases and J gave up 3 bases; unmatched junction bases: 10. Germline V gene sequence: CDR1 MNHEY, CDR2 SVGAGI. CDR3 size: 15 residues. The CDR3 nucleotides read TGTGCCAGCAGGCAAAGGGTTGGGACAGAAGAGACCCAGTACTTC. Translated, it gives CASRQRVGTEETQYF.

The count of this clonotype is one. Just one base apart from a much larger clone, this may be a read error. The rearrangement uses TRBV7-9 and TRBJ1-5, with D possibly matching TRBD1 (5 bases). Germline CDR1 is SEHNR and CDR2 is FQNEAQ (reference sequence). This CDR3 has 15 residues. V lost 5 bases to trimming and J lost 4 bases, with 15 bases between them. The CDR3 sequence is CASSTEGTTNQPQHF. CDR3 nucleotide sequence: TGTGCCAGCAGCACAGAGGGGACGACAAATCAGCCCCAGCATTTT.

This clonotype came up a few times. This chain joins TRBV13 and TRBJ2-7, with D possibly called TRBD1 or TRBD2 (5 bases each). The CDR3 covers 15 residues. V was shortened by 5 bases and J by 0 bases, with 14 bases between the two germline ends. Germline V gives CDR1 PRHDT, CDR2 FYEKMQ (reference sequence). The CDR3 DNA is TGTGCCAGCAGCGCCCCGAGGGGCAGCTCCTACGAGCAGTACTTC. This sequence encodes CASSAPRGSSYEQYF.

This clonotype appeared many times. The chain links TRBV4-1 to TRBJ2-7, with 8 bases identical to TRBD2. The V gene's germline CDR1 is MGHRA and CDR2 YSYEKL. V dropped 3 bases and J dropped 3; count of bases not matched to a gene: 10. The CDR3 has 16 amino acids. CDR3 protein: CASSHAFAGTSYEQYF. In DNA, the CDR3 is TGCGCCAGCAGCCATGCCTTCGCCGGGACTAGCTACGAGCAGTACTTC.

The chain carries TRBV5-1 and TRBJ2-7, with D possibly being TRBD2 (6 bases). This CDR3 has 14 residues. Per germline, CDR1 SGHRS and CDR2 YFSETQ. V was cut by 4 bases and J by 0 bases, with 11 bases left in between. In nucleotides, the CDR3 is TGCGCCAGCAGCCTTAGCGGAGACTCCTACGAGCAGTACTTC. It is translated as CASSLSGDSYEQYF.

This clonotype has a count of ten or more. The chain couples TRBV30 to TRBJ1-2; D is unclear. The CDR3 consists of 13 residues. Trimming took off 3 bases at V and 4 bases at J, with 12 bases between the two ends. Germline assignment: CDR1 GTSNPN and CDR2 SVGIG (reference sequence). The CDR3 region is CAWRYGLRYGYTF. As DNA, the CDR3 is TGTGCCTGGAGGTACGGGCTTCGCTATGGCTACACCTTC.

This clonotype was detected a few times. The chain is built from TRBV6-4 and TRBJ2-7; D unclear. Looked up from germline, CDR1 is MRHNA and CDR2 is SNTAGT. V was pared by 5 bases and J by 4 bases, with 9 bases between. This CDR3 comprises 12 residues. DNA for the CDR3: TGTGCCAGCAGTTCGTATAGGTACGAGCAGTACTTC. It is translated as CASSSYRYEQYF.